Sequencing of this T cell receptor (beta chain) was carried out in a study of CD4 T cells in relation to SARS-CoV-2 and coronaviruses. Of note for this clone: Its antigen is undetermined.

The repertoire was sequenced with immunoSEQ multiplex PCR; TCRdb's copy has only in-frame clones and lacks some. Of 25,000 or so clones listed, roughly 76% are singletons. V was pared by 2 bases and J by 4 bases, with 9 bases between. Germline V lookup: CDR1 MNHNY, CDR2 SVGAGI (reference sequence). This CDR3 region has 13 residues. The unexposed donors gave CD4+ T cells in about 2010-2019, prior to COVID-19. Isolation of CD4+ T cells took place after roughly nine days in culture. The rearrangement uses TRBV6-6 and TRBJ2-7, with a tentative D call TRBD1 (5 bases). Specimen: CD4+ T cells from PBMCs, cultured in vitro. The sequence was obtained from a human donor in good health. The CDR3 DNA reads TGTGCCAGCAGTTACACAGACAGTTACGAGCAGTACTTC. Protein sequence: CASSYTDSYEQYF.